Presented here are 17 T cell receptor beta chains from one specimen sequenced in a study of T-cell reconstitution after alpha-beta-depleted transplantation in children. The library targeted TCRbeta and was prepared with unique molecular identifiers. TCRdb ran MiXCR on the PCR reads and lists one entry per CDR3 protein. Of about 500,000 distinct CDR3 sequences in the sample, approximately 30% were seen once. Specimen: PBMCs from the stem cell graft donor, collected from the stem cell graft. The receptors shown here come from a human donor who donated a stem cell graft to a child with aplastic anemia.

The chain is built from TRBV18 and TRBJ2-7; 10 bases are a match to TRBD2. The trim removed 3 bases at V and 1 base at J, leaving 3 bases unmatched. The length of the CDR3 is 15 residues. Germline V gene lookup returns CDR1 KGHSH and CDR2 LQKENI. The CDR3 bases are TGTGCCAGCTCACCCGCTAGCGGGAGTTCCTACGAGCAGTACGTC. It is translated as CASSPASGSSYEQYV.

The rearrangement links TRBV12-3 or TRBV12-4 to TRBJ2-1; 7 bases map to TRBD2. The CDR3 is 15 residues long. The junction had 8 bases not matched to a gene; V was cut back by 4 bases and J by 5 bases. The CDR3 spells CASSSTRDYDNEQFF. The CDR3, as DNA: TGTGCCAGCAGTTCGACTCGGGACTATGACAATGAGCAGTTCTTC.

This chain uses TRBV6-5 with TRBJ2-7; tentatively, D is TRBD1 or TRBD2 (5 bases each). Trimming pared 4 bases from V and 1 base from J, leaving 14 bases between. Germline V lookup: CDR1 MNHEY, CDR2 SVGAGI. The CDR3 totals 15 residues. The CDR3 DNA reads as TGTGCCAGCAGTTCCAGGCGTGGGGGTTCCTACGAGCAGTACGTC. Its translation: CASSSRRGGSYEQYV.

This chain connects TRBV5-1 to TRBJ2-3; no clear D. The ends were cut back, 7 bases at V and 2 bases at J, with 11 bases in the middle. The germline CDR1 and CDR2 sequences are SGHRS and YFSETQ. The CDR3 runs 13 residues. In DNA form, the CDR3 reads TGCGCCAGCTGGGCAGACAACACAGATACGCAGTATTTT. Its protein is CASWADNTDTQYF.

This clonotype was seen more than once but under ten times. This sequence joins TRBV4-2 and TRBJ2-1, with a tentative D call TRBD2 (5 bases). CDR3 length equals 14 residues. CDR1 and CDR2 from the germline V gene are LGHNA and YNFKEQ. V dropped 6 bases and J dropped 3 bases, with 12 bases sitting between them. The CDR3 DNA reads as TGTGCCAGCAGTTCAGGAGCGGACTACAATGAGCAGTTCTTC. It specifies CASSSGADYNEQFF.

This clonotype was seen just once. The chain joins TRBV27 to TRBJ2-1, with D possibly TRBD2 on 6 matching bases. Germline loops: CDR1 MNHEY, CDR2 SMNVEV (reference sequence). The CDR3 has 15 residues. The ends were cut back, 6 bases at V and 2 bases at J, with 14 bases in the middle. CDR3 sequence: CASRTGTVAYNEQFF. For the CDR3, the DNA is TGTGCCAGCAGAACCGGGACTGTCGCCTACAATGAGCAGTTCTTC.

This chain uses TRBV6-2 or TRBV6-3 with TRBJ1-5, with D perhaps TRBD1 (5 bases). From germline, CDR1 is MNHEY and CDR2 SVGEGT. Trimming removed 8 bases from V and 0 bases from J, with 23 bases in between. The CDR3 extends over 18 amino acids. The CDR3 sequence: CASERTRGSLYSNQPQHF. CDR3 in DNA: TGTGCCAGCGAGCGGACGAGGGGCAGCCTGTATAGCAATCAGCCCCAGCATTTT.

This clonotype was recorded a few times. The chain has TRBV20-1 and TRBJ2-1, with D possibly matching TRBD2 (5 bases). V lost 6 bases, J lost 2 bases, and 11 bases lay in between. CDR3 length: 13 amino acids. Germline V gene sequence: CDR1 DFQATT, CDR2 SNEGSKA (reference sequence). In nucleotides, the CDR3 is TGCAGTGCCACCGAGGGCCCCTACAATGAGCAGTTCTTC. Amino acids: CSATEGPYNEQFF.

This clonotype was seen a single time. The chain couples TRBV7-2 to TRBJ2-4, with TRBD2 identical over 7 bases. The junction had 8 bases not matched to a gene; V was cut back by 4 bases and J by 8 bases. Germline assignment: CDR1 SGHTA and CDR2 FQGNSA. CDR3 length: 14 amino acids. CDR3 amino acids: CASSSTSGIDIQYF. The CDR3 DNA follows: TGTGCCAGCAGCTCCACAAGCGGGATAGACATTCAGTACTTC.

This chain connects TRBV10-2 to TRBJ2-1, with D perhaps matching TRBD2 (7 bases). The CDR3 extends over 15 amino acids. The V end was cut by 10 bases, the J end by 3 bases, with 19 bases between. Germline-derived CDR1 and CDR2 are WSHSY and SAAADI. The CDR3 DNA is TGCGCCACCGAAAAGGGGGGGCTGGTCTACAATGAGCAGTTCTTC. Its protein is CATEKGGLVYNEQFF.

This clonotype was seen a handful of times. The CDR3 DNA reads as TGTGCCAGCAGCTTGGGTGGGGGTCTGGCCTACAATGAGCAGTTCTTC. Protein sequence: CASSLGGGLAYNEQFF. The chain joins TRBV7-2 to TRBJ2-1, with D tentatively TRBD1 or TRBD2 (5 bases each). V was trimmed by 3 bases and J by 2 bases, leaving 14 bases between them. Per germline, CDR1 SGHTA and CDR2 FQGNSA. This CDR3 spans 16 amino acids.

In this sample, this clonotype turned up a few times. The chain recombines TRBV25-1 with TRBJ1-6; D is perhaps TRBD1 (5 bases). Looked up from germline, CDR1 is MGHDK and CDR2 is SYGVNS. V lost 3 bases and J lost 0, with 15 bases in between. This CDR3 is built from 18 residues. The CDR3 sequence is CASSDSLGGSSYNSPLHF. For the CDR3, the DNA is TGTGCCAGCAGTGATAGTTTGGGGGGTAGCTCCTATAATTCACCCCTCCACTTT.

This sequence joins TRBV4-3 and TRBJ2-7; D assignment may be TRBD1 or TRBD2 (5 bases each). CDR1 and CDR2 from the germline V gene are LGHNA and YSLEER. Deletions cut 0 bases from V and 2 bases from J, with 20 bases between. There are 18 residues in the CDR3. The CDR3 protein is CASSQDLGPGATAYEQYF. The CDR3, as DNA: TGCGCCAGCAGCCAAGATTTGGGGCCCGGGGCTACGGCCTACGAGCAGTACTTC.

The CDR3 DNA is TGTGCCAGCAGCGGACTAGCGGCGTACACAGATACGCAGTATTTT. The encoded protein is CASSGLAAYTDTQYF. This chain uses TRBV27 with TRBJ2-3; 10 positions match TRBD2. Germline V gene sequence: CDR1 MNHEY, CDR2 SMNVEV (reference sequence). V shed 6 bases, J shed 2 bases, and the junction held 5 bases outside the gene matches. This CDR3 contains 15 residues.

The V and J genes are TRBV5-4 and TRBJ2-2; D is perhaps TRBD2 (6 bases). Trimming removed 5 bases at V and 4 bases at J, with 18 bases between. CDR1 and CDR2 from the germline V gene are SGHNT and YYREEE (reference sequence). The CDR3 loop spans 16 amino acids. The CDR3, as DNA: TGTGCCAGCAGTCGTCGATCGGGAGAGAGCACCGGGGAGCTGTTTTTT. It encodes CASSRRSGESTGELFF.

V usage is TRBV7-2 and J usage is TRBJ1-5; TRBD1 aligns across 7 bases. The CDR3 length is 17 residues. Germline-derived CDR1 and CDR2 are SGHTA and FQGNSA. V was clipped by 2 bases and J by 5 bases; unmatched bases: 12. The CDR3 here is CASSLRPGGLVDQPQHF. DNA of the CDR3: TGTGCCAGCAGCTTACGGCCAGGGGGTTTGGTCGATCAGCCCCAGCATTTT.

DNA of the CDR3: TGCAGCGCCCTCGGGGGCCTTCCGAATGAGCAGTTCTTC. Its translation is CSALGGLPNEQFF. This chain connects TRBV29-1 to TRBJ2-1; the D call may be TRBD1 or TRBD2 (6 bases each). Germline values: CDR1 SQVTM, CDR2 ANQGSEA. Trimming stripped 7 bases from V and 7 bases from J, with 17 bases between. There are 13 residues in the CDR3.